This TCR beta chain was identified during a study of blood T cell repertoires in COVID-19. This CDR3 is 16 amino acids long. After removal of 4 bases from V and 5 bases from J, the junction contained 5 bases not matched to a gene. Germline V CDR1 and CDR2: SGHKS, YYEKEE (reference sequence). TCRdb's table, derived via immunoSEQ multiplex PCR, lists solely in-frame clones and lacks some. The sample records approximately 27,000 clones, almost 90% being singletons. The sequencing sample was made of peripheral blood. The chain is built from TRBV5-5 and TRBJ2-1, with 14 bases fitting TRBD2. This receptor was obtained from a man aged 70-80 years with acute or convalescent COVID-19. CDR3 nucleotides: TGTGCCAGCAGCGAGGGACTAGCGGGAGTCCACAATGAGCAGTTCTTC. Its translation: CASSEGLAGVHNEQFF.